Listed below are T cell receptor beta chains from one sample, sequenced in a study of CD8 T cells in Susac syndrome. TCRdb redid the calling of the immunoSEQ multiplex PCR reads with MiXCR, one entry per CDR3 protein. The repertoire has more than 90,000 distinct CDR3 sequences, 90% to 95% of them found once; the top ten carry approximately 0.097%. Input material: CD4+ T cells from PBMCs. The receptors originated from a human donor with multiple sclerosis. Each CDR3 is given with its conserved first and last residue. D genes are given only for firm matches. For some rows the clone size is stated as once, few or many, or as a class when expanded; others skip it.

CDR3 DNA: TGTGCCAGCAGCCAAGATCGGGGCTACACCTTC
CDR3 protein: CASSQDRGYTF
V gene: TRBV4-2
D gene: NA
clone size: NA
J gene: TRBJ1-2

CDR3 DNA: TGTGCCAGCAGCTCGATCCTCTTCACGACAGGCTCCCCCTCTGGAAACACCATATATTTT
CDR3 protein: CASSSILFTTGSPSGNTIYF
V gene: TRBV25-1
D gene: NA
clone size: once
J gene: TRBJ1-3

CDR3 DNA: TGTGCCACCAGCGCCGGGACAAACTATGGCTACACCTTC
CDR3 protein: CATSAGTNYGYTF
V gene: TRBV15
D gene: NA
clone size: NA
J gene: TRBJ1-2

CDR3 DNA: TGCAGCGCCCCGGGACAGGGGCCCGGGATGCACACTGAAGCTTTCTTT
CDR3 protein: CSAPGQGPGMHTEAFF
V gene: TRBV29-1
D gene: TRBD1
clone size: NA
J gene: TRBJ1-1

CDR3 DNA: TGCGCCAGCAGCTCCGGGACTAGCGGGGGCCCTCCCACTATGGCCCAAGAGACCCAGTACTTC
CDR3 protein: CASSSGTSGGPPTMAQETQYF
V gene: TRBV5-1
D gene: TRBD2
clone size: NA
J gene: TRBJ2-5

CDR3 DNA: TGTGCCAGCAGCCTACGCTCAGGGGCAGACGACGAGCAGTACTTC
CDR3 protein: CASSLRSGADDEQYF
V gene: TRBV27
D gene: NA
clone size: NA
J gene: TRBJ2-7

CDR3 DNA: TGTGCCAGCTCACCTAAATCTTCTCCTGGGACTGAAGCTTTCTTT
CDR3 protein: CASSPKSSPGTEAFF
V gene: TRBV18
D gene: NA
clone size: NA
J gene: TRBJ1-1

CDR3 DNA: TGTGCCAGCAGCGGACAGGGGTCCGACGAGCAGTACTTC
CDR3 protein: CASSGQGSDEQYF
V gene: TRBV5-4
D gene: TRBD1
clone size: NA
J gene: TRBJ2-7

CDR3 DNA: TGTGCCAGCAGTGTGGCCGGGACCAAGGCTGAAGCTTTCTTT
CDR3 protein: CASSVAGTKAEAFF
V gene: TRBV12-3/TRBV12-4
D gene: NA
clone size: NA
J gene: TRBJ1-1

CDR3 DNA: TGTGCCAGCAGCCCCACTCGGCGAGGACCCGGTAGCATTCAGTACTTC
CDR3 protein: CASSPTRRGPGSIQYF
V gene: TRBV7-2
D gene: NA
clone size: once
J gene: TRBJ2-4

CDR3 DNA: TGCGCCAGCAGCTTGATTGCAGGGAGCACTGAAGCTTTCTTT
CDR3 protein: CASSLIAGSTEAFF
V gene: TRBV5-1
D gene: NA
clone size: NA
J gene: TRBJ1-1